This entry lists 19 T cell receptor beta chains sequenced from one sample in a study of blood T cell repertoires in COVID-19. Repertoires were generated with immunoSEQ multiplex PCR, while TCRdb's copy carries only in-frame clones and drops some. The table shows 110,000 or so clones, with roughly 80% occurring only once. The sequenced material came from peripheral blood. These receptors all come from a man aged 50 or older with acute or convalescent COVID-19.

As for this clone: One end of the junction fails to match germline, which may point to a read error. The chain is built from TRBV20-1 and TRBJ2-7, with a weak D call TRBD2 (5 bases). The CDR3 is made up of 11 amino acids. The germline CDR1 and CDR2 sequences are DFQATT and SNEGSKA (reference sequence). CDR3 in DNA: TGCAGTGCTGGAGACTACTACGAGCAGTACTTC. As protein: CSAGDYYEQYF.

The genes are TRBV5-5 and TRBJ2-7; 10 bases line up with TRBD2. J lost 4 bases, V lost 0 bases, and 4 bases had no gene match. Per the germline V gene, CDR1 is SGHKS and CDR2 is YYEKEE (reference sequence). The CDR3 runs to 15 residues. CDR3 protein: CASSLASGGAYEQYF. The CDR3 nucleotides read TGTGCCAGCAGCTTGGCCAGCGGGGGGGCGTACGAGCAGTACTTC.

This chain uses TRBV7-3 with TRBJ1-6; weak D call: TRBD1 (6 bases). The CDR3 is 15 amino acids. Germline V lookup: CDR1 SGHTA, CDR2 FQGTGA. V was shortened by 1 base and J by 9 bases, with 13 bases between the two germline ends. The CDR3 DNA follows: TGTGCCAGCAGCTTAAATCCAGGGGAGGGTTCACCCCTCCACTTT. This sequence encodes CASSLNPGEGSPLHF.

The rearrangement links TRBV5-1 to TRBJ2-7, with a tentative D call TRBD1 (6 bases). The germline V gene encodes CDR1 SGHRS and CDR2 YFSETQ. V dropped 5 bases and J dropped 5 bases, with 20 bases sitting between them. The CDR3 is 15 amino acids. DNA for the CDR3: TGCGCCAGCAGGTTGAGGGACACGACGCTCAACGAGCAGTACTTC. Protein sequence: CASRLRDTTLNEQYF. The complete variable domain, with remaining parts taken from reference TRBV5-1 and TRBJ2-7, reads KAGVTQTPRYLIKTRGQQVTLSCSPISGHRSVSWYQQTPGQGLQFLFEYFSETQRNKGNFPGRFSGRQFSNSRSEMNVSTLELGDSALYLCASRLRDTTLNEQYFGPGTRLTVT.

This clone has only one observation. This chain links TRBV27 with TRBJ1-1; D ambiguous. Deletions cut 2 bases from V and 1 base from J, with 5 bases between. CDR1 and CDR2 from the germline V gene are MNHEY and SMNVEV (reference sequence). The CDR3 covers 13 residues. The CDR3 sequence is CASSLPGNTEAFF. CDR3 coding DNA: TGTGCCAGCAGTTTACCAGGGAACACTGAAGCTTTCTTT.

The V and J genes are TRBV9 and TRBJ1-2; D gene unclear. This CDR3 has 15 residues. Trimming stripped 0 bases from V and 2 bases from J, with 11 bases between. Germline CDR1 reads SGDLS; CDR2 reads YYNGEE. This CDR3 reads CASSVGAGANYGYTF. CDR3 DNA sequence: TGTGCCAGCAGCGTAGGCGCGGGAGCAAACTATGGCTACACCTTC.

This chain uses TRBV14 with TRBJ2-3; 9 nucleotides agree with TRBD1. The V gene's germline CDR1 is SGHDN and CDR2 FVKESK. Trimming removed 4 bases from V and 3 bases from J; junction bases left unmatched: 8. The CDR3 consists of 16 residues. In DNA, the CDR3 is TGTGCCAGCAGCCCCCTCTGGGGACAGGGAACAGATACGCAGTATTTT. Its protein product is CASSPLWGQGTDTQYF.

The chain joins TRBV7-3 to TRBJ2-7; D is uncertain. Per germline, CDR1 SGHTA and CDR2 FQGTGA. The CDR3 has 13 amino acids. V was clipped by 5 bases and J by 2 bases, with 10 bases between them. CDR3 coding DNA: TGTGCCAGCAGCGCCGACATTACCTACGAGCAGTACTTC. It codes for CASSADITYEQYF.

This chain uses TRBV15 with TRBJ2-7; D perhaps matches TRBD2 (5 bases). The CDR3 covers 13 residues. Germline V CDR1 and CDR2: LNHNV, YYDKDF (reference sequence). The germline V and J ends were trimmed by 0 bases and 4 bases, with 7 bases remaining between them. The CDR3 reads CATSRDSGYEQYV. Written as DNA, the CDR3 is TGTGCCACCAGCAGAGATTCGGGGTACGAGCAGTACGTC.

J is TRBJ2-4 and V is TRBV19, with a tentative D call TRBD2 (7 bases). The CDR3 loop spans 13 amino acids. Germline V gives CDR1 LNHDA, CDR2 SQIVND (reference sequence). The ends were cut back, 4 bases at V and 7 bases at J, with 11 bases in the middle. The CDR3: CASSTQGGNIQYF. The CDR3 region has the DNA TGTGCCAGTAGTACACAGGGAGGGAACATTCAGTACTTC.

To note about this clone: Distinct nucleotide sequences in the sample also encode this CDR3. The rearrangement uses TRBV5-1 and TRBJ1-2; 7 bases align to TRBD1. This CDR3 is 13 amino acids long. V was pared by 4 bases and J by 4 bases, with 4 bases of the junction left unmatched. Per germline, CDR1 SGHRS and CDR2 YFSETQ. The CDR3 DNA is TGCGCCAGCAGCCCCGGACAGGCCTATGGCTACACCTTC. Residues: CASSPGQAYGYTF.

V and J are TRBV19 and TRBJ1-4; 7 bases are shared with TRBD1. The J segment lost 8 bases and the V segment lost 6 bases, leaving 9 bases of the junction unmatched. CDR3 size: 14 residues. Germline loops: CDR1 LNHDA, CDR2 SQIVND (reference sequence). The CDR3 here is CASSTGQDREKLFF. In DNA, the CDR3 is TGTGCCAGTAGCACTGGACAGGATCGGGAAAAACTGTTTTTT.

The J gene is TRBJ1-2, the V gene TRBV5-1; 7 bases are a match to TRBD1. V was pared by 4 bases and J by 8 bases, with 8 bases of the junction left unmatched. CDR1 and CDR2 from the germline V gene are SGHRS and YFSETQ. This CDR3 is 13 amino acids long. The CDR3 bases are TGCGCCAGCAGCCCGGACAGGTCCGGCGGCTACACCTTC. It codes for CASSPDRSGGYTF.

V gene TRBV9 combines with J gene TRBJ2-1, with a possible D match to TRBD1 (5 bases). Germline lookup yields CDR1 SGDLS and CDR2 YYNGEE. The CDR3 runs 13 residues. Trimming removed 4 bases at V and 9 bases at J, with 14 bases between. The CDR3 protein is CASSNRLPGEQFF. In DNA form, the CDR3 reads TGTGCCAGCAGCAACAGGCTCCCCGGTGAGCAGTTCTTC.

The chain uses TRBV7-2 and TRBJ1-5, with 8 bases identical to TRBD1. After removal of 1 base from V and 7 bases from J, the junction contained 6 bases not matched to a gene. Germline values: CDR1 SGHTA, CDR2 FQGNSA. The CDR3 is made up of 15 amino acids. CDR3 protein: CASSLGSGGGQPQHF. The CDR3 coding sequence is TGTGCCAGCAGCTTAGGTTCAGGGGGCGGCCAGCCCCAGCATTTT.

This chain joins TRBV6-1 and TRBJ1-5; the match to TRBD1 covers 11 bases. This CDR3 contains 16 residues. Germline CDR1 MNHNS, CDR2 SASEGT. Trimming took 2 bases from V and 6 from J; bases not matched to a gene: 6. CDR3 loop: CASSEYRGQGGQPQHF. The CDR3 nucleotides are TGTGCCAGCAGTGAATACCGGGGACAGGGGGGTCAGCCCCAGCATTTT.

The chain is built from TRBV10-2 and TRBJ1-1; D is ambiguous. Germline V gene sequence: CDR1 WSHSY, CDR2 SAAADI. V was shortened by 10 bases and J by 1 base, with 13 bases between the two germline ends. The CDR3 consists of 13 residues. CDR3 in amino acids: CAIKQTSNTEAFF. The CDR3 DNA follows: TGCGCCATAAAACAGACATCGAACACTGAAGCTTTCTTT.

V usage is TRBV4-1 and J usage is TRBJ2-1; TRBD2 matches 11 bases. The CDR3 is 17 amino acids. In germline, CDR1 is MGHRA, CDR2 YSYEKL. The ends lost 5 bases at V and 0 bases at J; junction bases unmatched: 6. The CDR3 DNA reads TGCGCCAGCAGCTATAGCGGGGGGGCTATCTCCTACAATGAGCAGTTCTTC. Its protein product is CASSYSGGAISYNEQFF.

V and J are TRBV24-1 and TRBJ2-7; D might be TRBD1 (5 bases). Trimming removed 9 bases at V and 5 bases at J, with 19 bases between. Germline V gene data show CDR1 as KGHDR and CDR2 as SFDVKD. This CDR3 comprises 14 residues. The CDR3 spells CATYLTRGFHEQYF. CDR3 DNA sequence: TGTGCCACCTACCTAACAAGGGGTTTCCACGAGCAGTACTTC.